A few counts support the clone carrying this T cell receptor beta chain. The antigen remains unidentified. This sample stems from a study of cytomegalovirus exposure and HLA in healthy donors. Study outcomes and limitations: Most sequenced TCRs were rare (though some public TCRs occurred in many donors).

V was cut by 5 bases and J by 4 bases, with 12 bases left in between. The CDR3 extends over 14 amino acids. Germline loops: CDR1 SGHTA, CDR2 FQGNSA. Data came from immunoSEQ multiplex PCR; TCRdb stores just in-frame clones and leaves some out. The sample yields 150,000 to 200,000 clones, 86% seen once. The sample comprised PBMCs. This TCR was recovered from a woman aged 18-29 years in good health and CMV-seronegative. The chain recombines TRBV7-2 with TRBJ1-3; possibly TRBD1 for D (5 bases). CDR3 coding DNA: TGTGCCAGCAGCCCGGGACTGCCCGGAAACACCATATATTTT. Its translation: CASSPGLPGNTIYF.